A selection of T cell receptor beta chains follows, all from one sample in a study of cytomegalovirus exposure and HLA in healthy donors. The table came from immunoSEQ multiplex PCR; TCRdb's copy has only in-frame clones and leaves some out. Among about 400,000 clones listed, 70% to 90% were seen once. The sequencing sample was made of PBMCs. The receptors were sampled from a woman under 30 in good health and CMV-seronegative. Both conserved end residues are part of each CDR3. The D gene is left open where the match is weak. The listing skips clone size in some rows; elsewhere it reads once, few, many or a size class.

cdr3_nt: TGTGCCAGCAGTTTGGGAGGGGGGGCAGATACGCAGTATTTT
cdr3_aa: CASSLGGGADTQYF
v_call: TRBV2
d_call: NA
j_call: TRBJ2-3
clone_size: NA

cdr3_nt: TGTGCCAGCAGTGCCCCGGACAGGGGGAACACCGGGGAGCTGTTTTTT
cdr3_aa: CASSAPDRGNTGELFF
v_call: TRBV28
d_call: TRBD1
j_call: TRBJ2-2
clone_size: NA

cdr3_nt: TGTGCCAGCAGCGATACAGGGGTAAGCGGCTACACCTTC
cdr3_aa: CASSDTGVSGYTF
v_call: TRBV6-1
d_call: TRBD1
j_call: TRBJ1-2
clone_size: NA

cdr3_nt: TGTGCCAGCAGCTCCAGTGGTAGCGGGAGGGGGATAGTAACAGATACGCAGTATTTT
cdr3_aa: CASSSSGSGRGIVTDTQYF
v_call: TRBV7-6
d_call: TRBD2
j_call: TRBJ2-3
clone_size: NA

cdr3_nt: TGTGCCGCCAGCCGACTAGTTCAAGAGACCCAGTACTTC
cdr3_aa: CAASRLVQETQYF
v_call: TRBV6-1
d_call: NA
j_call: TRBJ2-5
clone_size: NA

cdr3_nt: TGCAGCGTTGAAGTTCCTAGCGGGGGGACCTCCTACGAGCAGTACTTC
cdr3_aa: CSVEVPSGGTSYEQYF
v_call: TRBV29-1
d_call: TRBD2
j_call: TRBJ2-7
clone_size: NA

cdr3_nt: TGTGCCAGTAGTATCATGGCAAGGGGAACTGAAGCTTTCTTT
cdr3_aa: CASSIMARGTEAFF
v_call: TRBV19
d_call: NA
j_call: TRBJ1-1
clone_size: NA

cdr3_nt: TGTGCCAGCGCAGACGGTTCCATAGCGGGGACTACGAAGTTCTTC
cdr3_aa: CASADGSIAGTTKFF
v_call: TRBV7-6
d_call: TRBD2
j_call: TRBJ2-1
clone_size: few

cdr3_nt: TGTGCCAGCTCTCCCAGACAGGCCCGAGGCACTGAAGCTTTCTTT
cdr3_aa: CASSPRQARGTEAFF
v_call: TRBV18
d_call: NA
j_call: TRBJ1-1
clone_size: NA

cdr3_nt: TGCGCCAGCAGCCAACCGGGATCTCCCTACACCTTC
cdr3_aa: CASSQPGSPYTF
v_call: TRBV4-1
d_call: NA
j_call: TRBJ1-2
clone_size: few

cdr3_nt: TGTGCCAGCAGTTCCATCAAAGGGGGTTACTACGAGCAGTACTTC
cdr3_aa: CASSSIKGGYYEQYF
v_call: TRBV28
d_call: NA
j_call: TRBJ2-7
clone_size: NA

cdr3_nt: TGTGCCAGCAACTCAGGGGGCGGTCTACAGCCCCAGCATTTT
cdr3_aa: CASNSGGGLQPQHF
v_call: TRBV2
d_call: TRBD1
j_call: TRBJ1-5
clone_size: NA

cdr3_nt: TGTGCCAGCAGTTACGGACTAGCGGGTGCCAGTGAGCAGTTCTTC
cdr3_aa: CASSYGLAGASEQFF
v_call: TRBV6-5
d_call: TRBD2
j_call: TRBJ2-1
clone_size: NA

cdr3_nt: TGTGCCAGCAGCGCTGGGGCTAGCGGGAGGGTCTACGAGCAGTACTTC
cdr3_aa: CASSAGASGRVYEQYF
v_call: TRBV5-4
d_call: TRBD2
j_call: TRBJ2-7
clone_size: NA

cdr3_nt: TGTGCCAGCAGCTTACGAGGGGAGGCTGGAAACACCATATATTTT
cdr3_aa: CASSLRGEAGNTIYF
v_call: TRBV7-2
d_call: NA
j_call: TRBJ1-3
clone_size: NA

cdr3_nt: TGTGCCAGCAGCCTCCGCGGGCTAGCGGAAAGCACAGATACGCAGTATTTT
cdr3_aa: CASSLRGLAESTDTQYF
v_call: TRBV7-6
d_call: TRBD2
j_call: TRBJ2-3
clone_size: NA

cdr3_nt: TGTGCCAGCTCACCAGACGTGACAATTATCTACGAGCAGTACTTC
cdr3_aa: CASSPDVTIIYEQYF
v_call: TRBV18
d_call: NA
j_call: TRBJ2-7
clone_size: NA

cdr3_nt: TGTGCCAGCAGTTACTTCACGGGGGGAAAGGTCGGAGCTTTCTTT
cdr3_aa: CASSYFTGGKVGAFF
v_call: TRBV6-5
d_call: NA
j_call: TRBJ1-1
clone_size: NA

cdr3_nt: TGTGCCAGCAGCTTGGGAAAGGGGGCTGGAATGAACACTGAAGCTTTCTTT
cdr3_aa: CASSLGKGAGMNTEAFF
v_call: TRBV5-4
d_call: TRBD1
j_call: TRBJ1-1
clone_size: NA

cdr3_nt: TGTGCCAGCAGCCACACAGGGTATGAAGCTTTCTTT
cdr3_aa: CASSHTGYEAFF
v_call: TRBV27
d_call: NA
j_call: TRBJ1-1
clone_size: NA

cdr3_nt: TGTGCCAGCAGTAATGCCCGGGGGTGGGAGGAAAAACTGTTTTTT
cdr3_aa: CASSNARGWEEKLFF
v_call: TRBV5-6
d_call: NA
j_call: TRBJ1-4
clone_size: NA

cdr3_nt: TGCGCCAGCAGCCAAGTGACGAGAGGTGAAAAACTGTTTTTT
cdr3_aa: CASSQVTRGEKLFF
v_call: TRBV4-1
d_call: NA
j_call: TRBJ1-4
clone_size: NA

cdr3_nt: TGTGCCAGCAGTTTGAGGGAAGAGCAGTACTTC
cdr3_aa: CASSLREEQYF
v_call: TRBV28
d_call: NA
j_call: TRBJ2-7
clone_size: few

cdr3_nt: TGTGCCAGCAGCGAGGGTTCAGGGGGCTATGGCTACACCTTC
cdr3_aa: CASSEGSGGYGYTF
v_call: TRBV2
d_call: TRBD1
j_call: TRBJ1-2
clone_size: NA

cdr3_nt: TGTGCCAGCAGCTTAGGTCCAGGTCCCGAGCAGTACTTC
cdr3_aa: CASSLGPGPEQYF
v_call: TRBV11-2
d_call: NA
j_call: TRBJ2-7
clone_size: NA

cdr3_nt: TGTGCCAGCAGCTCTCGGACTAGCGGGTACTCCTACGAGCAGTACTTC
cdr3_aa: CASSSRTSGYSYEQYF
v_call: TRBV7-6
d_call: TRBD2
j_call: TRBJ2-7
clone_size: NA

cdr3_nt: TGCGCCAGCAGCTGGGCCAAACCAAGCGGCGAGCAGTACTTC
cdr3_aa: CASSWAKPSGEQYF
v_call: TRBV5-1
d_call: NA
j_call: TRBJ2-7
clone_size: NA

cdr3_nt: TGCGCCAGCAGCTTGTTGGGACAGGGGGGTATTCGGAATGAGCAGTTCTTC
cdr3_aa: CASSLLGQGGIRNEQFF
v_call: TRBV5-1
d_call: TRBD1
j_call: TRBJ2-1
clone_size: NA

cdr3_nt: TGTGCCAGCAGCAAAACCCGGGTCCCTAGGGAAAAACTGTTTTTT
cdr3_aa: CASSKTRVPREKLFF
v_call: TRBV6-5
d_call: NA
j_call: TRBJ1-4
clone_size: NA

cdr3_nt: TGCGCCAGCAGCTCCGGGACAGGCAATCAGCCCCAGCATTTT
cdr3_aa: CASSSGTGNQPQHF
v_call: TRBV5-1
d_call: TRBD1
j_call: TRBJ1-5
clone_size: NA

cdr3_nt: TGTGCCAGCAGCGTAGCAGGAGTACCAGGGATCCAAGAGACCCAGTACTTC
cdr3_aa: CASSVAGVPGIQETQYF
v_call: TRBV9
d_call: NA
j_call: TRBJ2-5
clone_size: NA

cdr3_nt: TGTGCCAGCAGTTCGGGACTAGCGGGAGGGTTTGAGCAGTTCTTC
cdr3_aa: CASSSGLAGGFEQFF
v_call: TRBV28
d_call: TRBD2
j_call: TRBJ2-1
clone_size: NA

cdr3_nt: TGCGCCAGCAGCAGGGGATCCTCTTACAATGAGCAGTTCTTC
cdr3_aa: CASSRGSSYNEQFF
v_call: TRBV5-1
d_call: NA
j_call: TRBJ2-1
clone_size: NA

cdr3_nt: TGTGCCAGCAGTTTATTGTGGGGCAGGGGACACGAGCAGTACTTC
cdr3_aa: CASSLLWGRGHEQYF
v_call: TRBV28
d_call: NA
j_call: TRBJ2-7
clone_size: NA

cdr3_nt: TGTGCCAGCACCCTGGGAGGGACCAGTGAGCAGTACTTC
cdr3_aa: CASTLGGTSEQYF
v_call: TRBV28
d_call: TRBD2
j_call: TRBJ2-7
clone_size: NA

cdr3_nt: TGTGCCAGTAGTACGCCGCTCCGGGACGGGGGAATCGGAAACGAAAAACTGTTTTTT
cdr3_aa: CASSTPLRDGGIGNEKLFF
v_call: TRBV19
d_call: NA
j_call: TRBJ1-4
clone_size: NA

cdr3_nt: TGTGCCAGTAGTATCGACAGGGGTAAGATCAATGAGCAGTTCTTC
cdr3_aa: CASSIDRGKINEQFF
v_call: TRBV19
d_call: TRBD1
j_call: TRBJ2-1
clone_size: NA

cdr3_nt: TGTGCCAGCTCGCACGAGCAGGGCACCCCCGGCTTC
cdr3_aa: CASSHEQGTPGF
v_call: TRBV18
d_call: NA
j_call: TRBJ2-7
clone_size: NA

cdr3_nt: TGTGCCAGCTGCCCCGGGACTAGTTCTGTCGACGAGCAGTACTTC
cdr3_aa: CASCPGTSSVDEQYF
v_call: TRBV9
d_call: TRBD2
j_call: TRBJ2-7
clone_size: NA

cdr3_nt: TGTGCCAGCAGACGGGTAAATGAAAAACTGTTTTTT
cdr3_aa: CASRRVNEKLFF
v_call: TRBV2
d_call: NA
j_call: TRBJ1-4
clone_size: NA

cdr3_nt: TGTGCCAGCAGATCAGCCGGGACAGGCCTCTATGGCTACACCTTC
cdr3_aa: CASRSAGTGLYGYTF
v_call: TRBV27
d_call: TRBD1
j_call: TRBJ1-2
clone_size: once

cdr3_nt: TGTGCCTGGGGACAGGGCAGTAGCAATCAGCCCCAGCATTTT
cdr3_aa: CAWGQGSSNQPQHF
v_call: TRBV30
d_call: TRBD1
j_call: TRBJ1-5
clone_size: NA

cdr3_nt: TGTGCCAGCAGCTTATTCGTCCTAGCGGGAGGGAACACCGGGGAGCTGTTTTTT
cdr3_aa: CASSLFVLAGGNTGELFF
v_call: TRBV7-8
d_call: TRBD2
j_call: TRBJ2-2
clone_size: NA

cdr3_nt: TGTGCCAGCCTCCCGACAGGGGAGGTCTACGAGCAGTACTTC
cdr3_aa: CASLPTGEVYEQYF
v_call: TRBV2
d_call: TRBD1
j_call: TRBJ2-7
clone_size: NA

cdr3_nt: TGCGCCAGCAGCTTGGGGGACAGGGGTTTAACAGATACGCAGTATTTT
cdr3_aa: CASSLGDRGLTDTQYF
v_call: TRBV5-1
d_call: TRBD1
j_call: TRBJ2-3
clone_size: NA

cdr3_nt: TGCGCCAGCAGCTGGGCCGGGGAAAGTGGCTACACCTTC
cdr3_aa: CASSWAGESGYTF
v_call: TRBV5-1
d_call: NA
j_call: TRBJ1-2
clone_size: few

cdr3_nt: TGTGCCAGCATCTCACCCAGGGCCACTGAAGCTTTCTTT
cdr3_aa: CASISPRATEAFF
v_call: TRBV27
d_call: NA
j_call: TRBJ1-1
clone_size: NA

cdr3_nt: TGTGCCAGCAGACAGGGGGCATCCGGGGAGCTGTTTTTT
cdr3_aa: CASRQGASGELFF
v_call: TRBV27
d_call: TRBD1
j_call: TRBJ2-2
clone_size: NA

cdr3_nt: TGTGCCAGCAGCTCAACCATTCTCGGGGGGTTGAACACTGAAGCTTTCTTT
cdr3_aa: CASSSTILGGLNTEAFF
v_call: TRBV13
d_call: NA
j_call: TRBJ1-1
clone_size: NA

cdr3_nt: TGTGCCAGCAGGGGACAGATTCTCACTGAAGCTTTCTTT
cdr3_aa: CASRGQILTEAFF
v_call: TRBV2
d_call: TRBD1
j_call: TRBJ1-1
clone_size: once

cdr3_nt: TGTGCCTGGAGTGTACTATGGAGCACTGAAGCTTTCTTT
cdr3_aa: CAWSVLWSTEAFF
v_call: TRBV30
d_call: NA
j_call: TRBJ1-1
clone_size: NA

cdr3_nt: TGTGCCAGCAGTTCCCCAACTAGAGTCGGCTCCGGGGAGCTGTTTTTT
cdr3_aa: CASSSPTRVGSGELFF
v_call: TRBV27
d_call: NA
j_call: TRBJ2-2
clone_size: NA